A selection of T cell receptor beta chains follows, all from one sample in a study of blood T cell repertoires in COVID-19. Method: immunoSEQ multiplex PCR; TCRdb's copy keeps in-frame clones and lacks some. The profile shows around 250,000 clones, 88% of them singletons. The sequenced sample was PBMCs or T cells enriched from blood (not recorded which). These receptors were taken from a middle-aged woman who had been exposed to COVID-19. CDR3s include the opening cysteine and the closing phenylalanine or tryptophan. The D gene is left open where the match is weak. The size entry is marked missing in some rows and otherwise reads once, few, many or a size class.

TRBV6-4	TRBD1	NA	TRBJ1-2	TGTGCCAGCAGTGCCTCGGACAGGGGGCCGTTAGGCTACACCTTC	CASSASDRGPLGYTF
TRBV14	NA	NA	TRBJ2-3	TGTGCCAGCAGCCCTTGGACAGAAGATACGCAGTATTTT	CASSPWTEDTQYF
TRBV5-6	TRBD1	NA	TRBJ2-3	TGTGCCAGCAGCTTGGTTATCCGGGACAGCCAAACAGATACGCAGTATTTT	CASSLVIRDSQTDTQYF
TRBV4-1	TRBD1	NA	TRBJ1-1	TGCGCCAGCAGCCTATTACAGGGGGATTGGACTGAAGCTTTCTTT	CASSLLQGDWTEAFF
TRBV7-6	TRBD1	NA	TRBJ2-5	TGTGCCAGCAGCTCCACAGGGGGCTTAGAGACCCAGTACTTC	CASSSTGGLETQYF
TRBV3-1/TRBV3-2	TRBD2	NA	TRBJ2-5	TGTGCCAGCAGCCAAAGACTAGCAACCGAAGAGACCCAGTACTTC	CASSQRLATEETQYF
TRBV28	TRBD1	NA	TRBJ1-2	TGTGCCAGCACCCTAGAGACAGGGCATGGCTACACCTTC	CASTLETGHGYTF
TRBV7-3	NA	NA	TRBJ2-2	TGTGCCAGCAGCATTTCACCGAGGACCGGGGAGCTGTTTTTT	CASSISPRTGELFF
TRBV9	NA	few	TRBJ2-7	TGTGCCAGCAGCGTAGGTTCAGGGGTCGAATCCTACGAGCAGTACTTC	CASSVGSGVESYEQYF
TRBV7-2	NA	NA	TRBJ2-6	TGTGCCAGCAGCTTAGGTCCGGGGTACTACTCTGGGGCCAACGTCCTGACTTTC	CASSLGPGYYSGANVLTF
TRBV29-1	TRBD1	once	TRBJ1-2	TGCAGCGTTGACACAGGGGCGAACTATGGCTACACCTTC	CSVDTGANYGYTF
TRBV27	NA	NA	TRBJ1-1	TGTGCCAGCAGTTTTCTCGCCCGTACCTCGGGAACTGAAGCTTTCTTT	CASSFLARTSGTEAFF
TRBV9	NA	few	TRBJ1-6	TGTGCCAGCAGCGTAGATGGAGAAACACCCCTCCACTTT	CASSVDGETPLHF
TRBV28	TRBD1	NA	TRBJ1-5	TGTGCCAGCAGGCGTGGATTGGGACAGGGAAGAAGGGGAGGTCAGCCCCAGCATTTT	CASRRGLGQGRRGGQPQHF
TRBV15	TRBD1	NA	TRBJ2-2	TGTGCCACCAGCAGAGGGGACAGGGGGAACACCGGGGAGCTGTTTTTT	CATSRGDRGNTGELFF
TRBV3-1/TRBV3-2	TRBD2	NA	TRBJ2-5	TGTGCCAGCAGCCAGCTCCGGACTAGCGGGGACCAAGAGACCCAGTACTTC	CASSQLRTSGDQETQYF
TRBV4-3	TRBD1	NA	TRBJ1-6	TGCGCCAGCAGCCGCTTCACAGGGGACCTATCACCCCTCCACTTT	CASSRFTGDLSPLHF
TRBV4-2	NA	NA	TRBJ2-5	TGTGCCAGCAGCCCAGGCATTTGGCTGGAGACCCAGTACTTC	CASSPGIWLETQYF
TRBV2	TRBD1	NA	TRBJ1-2	TGTGCCAGCAGTGTTTGGACAGGGGAATATGGCTACACCTTC	CASSVWTGEYGYTF
TRBV14	NA	NA	TRBJ1-3	TGTGCCAGCAGCCAGGCGCCCGGGGGTGGAAACACCATATATTTT	CASSQAPGGGNTIYF
TRBV27	NA	once	TRBJ1-2	TGTGCCAGCAGTTTGTATGCGGGCAACTATGGCTACACCTTC	CASSLYAGNYGYTF
TRBV7-2	NA	NA	TRBJ1-2	TGTGCCAGCAGCCCGGATGTGGCGACTGCAGGCTACACCTTC	CASSPDVATAGYTF
TRBV11-1	NA	NA	TRBJ1-6	TGTGCCAGCAGCTTAGGAGGGGGTAATTCACCCCTCCACTTT	CASSLGGGNSPLHF
TRBV28	NA	once	TRBJ1-1	TGTGCCAGCAGTTTCTCCAAGGGGGTTGGCACTGAAGCTTTCTTT	CASSFSKGVGTEAFF
TRBV7-2	NA	once	TRBJ2-3	TGTGCCAGCAGCTTATCCTTTTATTCCACAGATACGCAGTATTTT	CASSLSFYSTDTQYF
TRBV11-1	NA	NA	TRBJ2-5	TGTGCCAGCAGCCCGCCGGGGGTCCAAGAGACCCAGTACTTC	CASSPPGVQETQYF
TRBV5-1	NA	NA	TRBJ1-3	TGTGCCAGCAGCTGGACCGGGGACTCTGGAAACACCATATATTTT	CASSWTGDSGNTIYF
TRBV7-9	NA	NA	TRBJ2-7	TGTGCCAGCAGCTTACGACAGTACGAGCAGTACTTC	CASSLRQYEQYF
TRBV5-1	TRBD2	NA	TRBJ2-1	TGTGCCAGCAGCTCGGGGACTAGCTCCTACAATGAGCAGTTCTTC	CASSSGTSSYNEQFF
TRBV11-1	TRBD2	NA	TRBJ2-5	TGTGCCAGCAGCCCCATAGGAACGAGCGGGAGAGAGACCCAGTACTTC	CASSPIGTSGRETQYF
TRBV7-2	TRBD2	NA	TRBJ2-5	TGTGCCAGCAGCCCATGGGTCCTAGCGGGGGAAGAGACCCAGTACTTC	CASSPWVLAGEETQYF
TRBV4-3	TRBD1	NA	TRBJ1-5	TGCGCCAGCAGCCAACCCCTCTATCCGGCAACCGGACAGGTTAGCAATCAGCCCCAGCATTTT	CASSQPLYPATGQVSNQPQHF
TRBV5-1	TRBD1	once	TRBJ1-1	TGCGCCAGCAGCTTGGCAGACTCTCGACAGGGTGACGCTTTCTTT	CASSLADSRQGDAFF
TRBV6-5	TRBD1	NA	TRBJ1-1	TGTGCCAGCAGTCCGCGACAGGGTGGGGAGGCTTTCTTT	CASSPRQGGEAFF
TRBV4-1	NA	NA	TRBJ1-4	TGCGCCAGCAGCCAACAGGGTTCGAGTGAAAAACTGTTTTTT	CASSQQGSSEKLFF
TRBV5-6	TRBD1	few	TRBJ2-3	TGTGCCAGCAAGGGACAGATAAGCACAGATACGCAGTATTTT	CASKGQISTDTQYF
TRBV30	TRBD1	NA	TRBJ1-2	TGTGCCTGGAGTATTGGCAGGACAGGCGGACACTATGGCTACACCTTC	CAWSIGRTGGHYGYTF
TRBV29-1	TRBD1	NA	TRBJ2-7	TGCAGCGTTGAAGCTCCGGGGACAGGGTATCCCTACGAGCAGTACTTC	CSVEAPGTGYPYEQYF
TRBV29-1	TRBD1	NA	TRBJ2-1	TGCAGCGTTGAAGTTCCGGGACAGGGATCCCTCCCCAATGAGCAGTTCTTC	CSVEVPGQGSLPNEQFF
TRBV30	TRBD1	few	TRBJ1-5	TGTGCCTGGGCGGGACAGGGGGCCCAGCCCCAGCATTTT	CAWAGQGAQPQHF
TRBV29-1	TRBD1	NA	TRBJ1-1	TGCAGCGTTGGGTATGTGCCCGACAGGGGGGACACTGAAGCTTTCTTT	CSVGYVPDRGDTEAFF
TRBV5-4	NA	NA	TRBJ2-1	TGTGCCAGCACACTCGGGACTGGCTCCTACAATGAGCAGTTCTTC	CASTLGTGSYNEQFF
TRBV20-1	NA	once	TRBJ1-1	TGCAGTGCTAGTCCACTCGACAGGAGGAACACTGAAGCTTTCTTT	CSASPLDRRNTEAFF
TRBV24-1	NA	NA	TRBJ1-3	TGTGCCACCAGTGTCGGTTTATCTGGAAACACCATATATTTT	CATSVGLSGNTIYF
TRBV24-1	NA	NA	TRBJ2-6	TGTGCCACCAGTGACCAGACACATGGGGCCAACGTCCTGACTTTC	CATSDQTHGANVLTF
TRBV6-2/TRBV6-3	NA	NA	TRBJ1-1	TGTGCCAGCAGTTACGACGACACGAACACTGAAGCTTTCTTT	CASSYDDTNTEAFF
TRBV12-3/TRBV12-4	NA	NA	TRBJ1-1	TGTGCCAGCAGTTTAATGAGGGTAGAAGCTTTCTTT	CASSLMRVEAFF
TRBV6-6	NA	NA	TRBJ1-5	TGTGCCAGCAGCCCAAATAGCAATCAGCCCCAGCATTTT	CASSPNSNQPQHF
TRBV30	TRBD2	NA	TRBJ2-7	TGTGCCTGGAGTTCCACTAGCGGGGGGGTCGGATACGAGCAGTACTTC	CAWSSTSGGVGYEQYF
TRBV29-1	NA	NA	TRBJ1-1	TGCAGCAGTACCTCCGGACAGACGAACACTGAAGCTTTCTTT	CSSTSGQTNTEAFF
TRBV10-3	TRBD2	NA	TRBJ2-3	TGTGCCATCAGTGAGTCGAGTAGCGGGAGTATGTGGGATACGCAGTATTTT	CAISESSSGSMWDTQYF
TRBV7-9	NA	NA	TRBJ1-5	TGTGCCAGCAGCTTAGGGAACAGGCCTCAGCCCCAGCATTTT	CASSLGNRPQPQHF
TRBV6-6	TRBD1	NA	TRBJ1-2	TGTGCCAGCAGCTTAACAGGGGATCAGGACTATGGCTACACCTTC	CASSLTGDQDYGYTF
TRBV27	TRBD1	NA	TRBJ1-2	TGTGCCAGCAGCCCGGACAGGGGACTTTGGTATGGCTACACCTTC	CASSPDRGLWYGYTF
TRBV28	NA	NA	TRBJ1-2	TGTGCCAGCACCACCCGTGGCCAGGGCATCTATGGCTACACCTTC	CASTTRGQGIYGYTF